Frequency places the clone carrying this T cell receptor (beta chain) as medium-sized. Its antigen remains unidentified. Via 5' RACE with UMI labels, TRB cDNA libraries were prepared. TCRdb reprocessed the 5' RACE reads and stores each CDR3 protein as one record, lacking DNA. Its table lists about 5,500 distinct CDR3 sequences. CDR1 MNHEY and CDR2 SVGAGI come from the germline V gene. The CDR3 runs 17 residues. This entry comes from a study of CXCR3-negative and CXCR3-positive naive CD8 T cells. Study overall: Around 140 million TRB reads were obtained overall (about 1.5 +/- 0.3 million per library).

Study-wide findings and caveats: Researchers reported similar TRBV-TRBJ usage in naive CXCR3-negative and CXCR3-positive cells, though memory differed. Between one naive subset and the other, surface CD5 was comparable, and TCR strength was inferred from TRB CDR3 properties. The TRB CDR3s that CXCR3-positive naive cells carried were more hydrophobic than those of CXCR3-negative naive cells.

V and J are TRBV6-5 and TRBJ1-4; TCRdb gives TRBD1 as the D gene, but with no DNA this cannot be confirmed. Sequenced material: naive CXCR3- CD8+ T cells from blood. Subset specified: CD45RO-CCR7+CD27+CD95- naive CD8+ T cells lacking CXCR3 (TNR3-). The clonotype comes from a human donor in good health. Some clones in this sample may be carry-over from other donors' samples. CDR3 in amino acids: CASSQYITGQSNEKLFF.